This T cell receptor (beta chain) was recovered during a study of shared clonotypes between healthy human individuals. Division of CD4+ cells produced a CD45RA+ naive subset and a CD45RA-negative memory subset. Germline V gene data show CDR1 as LNHDA and CDR2 as SQIVND (reference sequence). The CDR3 extends over 15 amino acids. V was cut by 3 bases and J by 3 bases, with 12 bases left in between. Measured with immunoSEQ multiplex PCR; TCRdb has only the in-frame clones, and not every one. Of 550,000 to 850,000 clones detected, approximately 74% appear once; the ten largest clones hold 1.5% to 2%. This clonotype originated in a woman younger than 45 in good health. Material for sequencing was memory CD4+ T cells sorted from blood. Subset in this sample: CD45RA-negative fraction. V is TRBV19 and J is TRBJ1-5, with D possibly being TRBD1 (5 bases). The CDR3 sequence: CASSIGAVNNQPQHF. The CDR3 DNA reads as TGTGCCAGTAGTATTGGGGCGGTGAACAATCAGCCCCAGCATTTT. Filled out from reference TRBV19 and TRBJ1-5, the complete variable domain reads DGGITQSPKYLFRKEGQNVTLSCEQNLNHDAMYWYRQDPGQGLRLIYYSQIVNDFQKGDIAEGYSVSREKKESFPLTVTSAQKNPTAFYLCASSIGAVNNQPQHFGDGTRLSIL.